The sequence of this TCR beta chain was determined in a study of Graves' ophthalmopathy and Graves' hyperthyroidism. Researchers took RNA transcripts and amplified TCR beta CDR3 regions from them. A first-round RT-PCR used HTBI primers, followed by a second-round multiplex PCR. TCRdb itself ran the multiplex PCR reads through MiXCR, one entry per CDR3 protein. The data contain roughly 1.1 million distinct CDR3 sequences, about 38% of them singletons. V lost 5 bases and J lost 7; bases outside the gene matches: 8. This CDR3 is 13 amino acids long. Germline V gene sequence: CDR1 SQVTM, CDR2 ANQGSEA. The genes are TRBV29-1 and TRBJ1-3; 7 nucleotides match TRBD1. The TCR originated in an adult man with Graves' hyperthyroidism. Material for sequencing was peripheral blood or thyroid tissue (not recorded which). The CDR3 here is CSVTGTVRNTIYF. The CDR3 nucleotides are TGCAGCGTTACCGGGACAGTTCGGAACACCATATATTTT.